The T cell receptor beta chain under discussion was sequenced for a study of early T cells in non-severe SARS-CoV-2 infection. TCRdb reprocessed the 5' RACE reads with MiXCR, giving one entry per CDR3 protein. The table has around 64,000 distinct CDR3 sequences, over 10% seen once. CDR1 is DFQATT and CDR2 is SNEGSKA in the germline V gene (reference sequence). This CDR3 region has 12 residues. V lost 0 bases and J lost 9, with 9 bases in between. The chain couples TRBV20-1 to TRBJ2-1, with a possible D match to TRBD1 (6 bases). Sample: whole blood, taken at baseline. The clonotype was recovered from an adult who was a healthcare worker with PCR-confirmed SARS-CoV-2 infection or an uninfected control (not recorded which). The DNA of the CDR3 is TGCAGTGCTAGAGATGGGGGCGTTGAGCAGTTCTTC. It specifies CSARDGGVEQFF.